These T cell receptor beta chains were read from a single sample in a study of OX40 agonist ivuxolimab in advanced cancers. The protocol was immunoSEQ multiplex PCR, while the TCRdb copy is restricted to in-frame clones and leaves out a portion. Among some 70,000 clones listed, approximately 90% were seen once. Sequences were derived from CD4+ or CD8+ T cells sorted from blood, sampled in a trial of the OX40 agonist ivuxolimab. The receptors shown here come from an adult with an advanced solid tumor such as melanoma, head and neck, liver or kidney cancer. CDR3s include the opening cysteine and the closing phenylalanine or tryptophan. D genes are given only for firm matches. The size entry is marked missing in some rows and otherwise reads once, few, many or a size class.

V: TRBV19; length: 12; D: -; size: -; J: TRBJ2-2; CDR3: CASSTGPGELFF; DNA: TGTGCCAGTAGTACGGGGCCCGGGGAGCTGTTTTTT
V: TRBV18; length: 16; D: -; size: -; J: TRBJ1-5; CDR3: CASSPGGFVSNQPQHF; DNA: TGTGCCAGCTCACCGGGGGGGTTCGTTAGCAATCAGCCCCAGCATTTT
V: TRBV25-1; length: 14; D: -; size: -; J: TRBJ2-2; CDR3: CASSDAGTTGELFF; DNA: TGTGCCAGCAGTGATGCAGGGACCACCGGGGAGCTGTTTTTT
V: TRBV11-2; length: 13; D: -; size: -; J: TRBJ2-5; CDR3: CASRIGVSETQYF; DNA: TGTGCCAGCAGGATAGGGGTCAGCGAGACCCAGTACTTC
V: TRBV5-1; length: 16; D: TRBD2; size: -; J: TRBJ2-1; CDR3: CASSLGAGGPLNEQFF; DNA: TGCGCCAGCAGCTTGGGAGCGGGGGGGCCCCTCAATGAGCAGTTCTTC
V: TRBV7-8; length: 14; D: TRBD1; size: -; J: TRBJ2-7; CDR3: CASSRGTVIYEQYF; DNA: TGTGCCAGCAGCAGAGGGACAGTTATCTACGAGCAGTACTTC
V: TRBV11-2; length: 15; D: TRBD2; size: -; J: TRBJ2-5; CDR3: CASSFSGGRQETQYF; DNA: TGTGCCAGCAGCTTTTCGGGGGGGCGCCAAGAGACCCAGTACTTC
V: TRBV2; length: 14; D: TRBD1; size: -; J: TRBJ1-1; CDR3: CASTPGTGNTEAFF; DNA: TGTGCCAGCACCCCCGGGACAGGGAACACTGAAGCTTTCTTT
V: TRBV5-1; length: 14; D: TRBD2; size: few; J: TRBJ2-3; CDR3: CASSSTSTSDTQYF; DNA: TGCGCCAGCAGCTCGACTAGCACTAGCGATACGCAGTATTTT
V: TRBV5-5; length: 13; D: -; size: -; J: TRBJ2-7; CDR3: CASSLEGGYEQYF; DNA: TGTGCCAGCAGCTTGGAGGGGGGGTACGAGCAGTACTTC
V: TRBV7-9; length: 12; D: -; size: -; J: TRBJ1-5; CDR3: CASSRGVEPQHF; DNA: TGTGCCAGCAGCCGCGGGGTAGAGCCCCAGCATTTT
V: TRBV4-1; length: 15; D: -; size: -; J: TRBJ1-1; CDR3: CASSQEVGAGTEAFF; DNA: TGCGCCAGCAGCCAAGAGGTGGGGGCTGGCACTGAAGCTTTCTTT
V: TRBV2; length: 13; D: TRBD1; size: -; J: TRBJ2-1; CDR3: CASSGTGGNEQFF; DNA: TGTGCCAGCAGTGGGACAGGGGGCAATGAGCAGTTCTTC
V: TRBV19; length: 14; D: TRBD1; size: -; J: TRBJ2-1; CDR3: CASRGQGPYNEQFF; DNA: TGTGCCAGTAGGGGACAGGGCCCCTACAATGAGCAGTTCTTC
V: TRBV18; length: 14; D: -; size: -; J: TRBJ1-1; CDR3: CASSPNRLNTEAFF; DNA: TGTGCCAGCTCACCCAACAGGTTAAACACTGAAGCTTTCTTT
V: TRBV2; length: 14; D: -; size: -; J: TRBJ1-1; CDR3: CASSEALVNTEAFF; DNA: TGTGCCAGCAGTGAAGCCTTGGTAAACACTGAAGCTTTCTTT
V: TRBV6-1; length: 15; D: TRBD2; size: -; J: TRBJ2-7; CDR3: CASSDSGGASYEQYF; DNA: TGTGCCAGCAGTGACAGCGGGGGGGCCTCCTACGAGCAGTACTTC
V: TRBV2; length: 16; D: TRBD1; size: once; J: TRBJ1-4; CDR3: CASSPGQVSTNEKLFF; DNA: TGTGCCAGCAGTCCAGGACAGGTTTCAACTAATGAAAAACTGTTTTTT
V: TRBV30; length: 15; D: TRBD1; size: -; J: TRBJ2-2; CDR3: CAWRYRDRVAGELFF; DNA: TGTGCCTGGAGGTACCGGGACAGGGTAGCCGGGGAGCTGTTTTTT
V: TRBV6-5; length: 12; D: TRBD1; size: -; J: TRBJ2-7; CDR3: CASSRQGIEQYF; DNA: TGTGCCAGCAGTCGACAGGGGATCGAGCAGTACTTC
V: TRBV6-5; length: 13; D: -; size: -; J: TRBJ1-2; CDR3: CASSTQGFYGYTF; DNA: TGTGCCAGCAGTACGCAGGGGTTCTATGGCTACACCTTC
V: TRBV27; length: 16; D: TRBD1; size: -; J: TRBJ2-5; CDR3: CASSPRGAGGYIWQYF; DNA: TGTGCCAGCAGTCCCCGTGGGGCAGGGGGTTATATCTGGCAGTACTTC
V: TRBV25-1; length: 12; D: -; size: -; J: TRBJ2-7; CDR3: CASSDRGYEQYF; DNA: TGTGCCAGCAGTGACCGGGGGTACGAGCAGTACTTC
V: TRBV2; length: 14; D: -; size: -; J: TRBJ2-7; CDR3: CASSEQGGHYEQYF; DNA: TGTGCCAGCAGTGAACAGGGAGGTCACTACGAGCAGTACTTC
V: TRBV7-2; length: 13; D: -; size: -; J: TRBJ1-5; CDR3: CASSLGGEQPQHF; DNA: TGTGCCAGCAGCTTAGGAGGGGAACAGCCCCAGCATTTT
V: TRBV6-5; length: 14; D: -; size: -; J: TRBJ2-1; CDR3: CASSYTDSDNEQFF; DNA: TGTGCCAGCAGTTACACAGATAGCGACAATGAGCAGTTCTTC
V: TRBV5-1; length: 13; D: -; size: -; J: TRBJ2-5; CDR3: CASSFGRGDTQYF; DNA: TGCGCCAGCAGCTTCGGCCGCGGGGATACCCAGTACTTC
V: TRBV6-1; length: 14; D: -; size: few; J: TRBJ1-6; CDR3: CASSWYSQTSPLHF; DNA: TGTGCCAGCAGTTGGTACAGCCAGACTTCACCCCTCCACTTT
V: TRBV5-1; length: 13; D: -; size: -; J: TRBJ2-7; CDR3: CASSPFGGGEQYF; DNA: TGCGCCAGCAGCCCGTTTGGGGGCGGAGAGCAGTACTTC
V: TRBV4-1; length: 17; D: TRBD2; size: -; J: TRBJ2-1; CDR3: CASSQDWAGGSYNEQFF; DNA: TGCGCCAGCAGCCAAGACTGGGCGGGGGGTTCCTACAATGAGCAGTTCTTC
V: TRBV6-5; length: 15; D: -; size: -; J: TRBJ2-7; CDR3: CASSYGSQGSYEQYF; DNA: TGTGCCAGCAGTTACGGTTCCCAGGGCAGCTACGAGCAGTACTTC
V: TRBV30; length: 12; D: -; size: -; J: TRBJ2-5; CDR3: CAWSGNEETQYF; DNA: TGTGCCTGGAGTGGAAATGAAGAGACCCAGTACTTC
V: TRBV2; length: 14; D: TRBD1; size: -; J: TRBJ1-6; CDR3: CASSWGQGFSPLHF; DNA: TGTGCCAGCAGTTGGGGACAGGGATTTTCACCCCTCCACTTT
V: TRBV30; length: 12; D: -; size: -; J: TRBJ1-1; CDR3: CAWRTGGGYAFF; DNA: TGTGCCTGGAGGACGGGCGGGGGGTATGCTTTCTTT
V: TRBV6-1; length: 13; D: TRBD1; size: -; J: TRBJ2-7; CDR3: CASRRGGAYEQYF; DNA: TGTGCCAGCAGAAGAGGGGGCGCCTACGAGCAGTACTTC
V: TRBV19; length: 14; D: -; size: -; J: TRBJ2-1; CDR3: CASSIAGVPNEQFF; DNA: TGTGCCAGTAGTATAGCGGGGGTCCCCAATGAGCAGTTCTTC
V: TRBV30; length: 17; D: TRBD1; size: -; J: TRBJ2-7; CDR3: CAWSPQQLRDRAYEQYF; DNA: TGTGCCTGGAGTCCTCAGCAGTTACGGGACAGGGCCTACGAGCAGTACTTC
V: TRBV12-5; length: 16; D: -; size: -; J: TRBJ2-5; CDR3: CASGLVVWGRQETQYF; DNA: TGTGCTAGTGGTTTGGTAGTCTGGGGACGGCAAGAGACCCAGTACTTC
V: TRBV5-1; length: 13; D: -; size: once; J: TRBJ2-7; CDR3: CASSLYGGYEQYF; DNA: TGCGCCAGCAGCTTGTATGGCGGTTACGAGCAGTACTTC
V: TRBV6-4; length: 12; D: -; size: -; J: TRBJ2-7; CDR3: CASSDLGRTKYF; DNA: TGTGCCAGCAGTGACCTTGGACGGACTAAGTACTTC
V: TRBV23-1; length: 14; D: -; size: -; J: TRBJ1-2; CDR3: CASSHRGPGYGYTF; DNA: TGCGCCAGCAGTCATAGGGGTCCGGGGTATGGCTACACCTTC
V: TRBV27; length: 16; D: -; size: -; J: TRBJ2-2; CDR3: CASSLGANKNTGELFF; DNA: TGTGCCAGCAGTTTAGGCGCAAATAAGAACACCGGGGAGCTGTTTTTT
V: TRBV7-9; length: 10; D: -; size: once; J: TRBJ2-3; CDR3: CASRLGTQYF; DNA: TGTGCCAGCAGACTGGGAACGCAGTATTTT
V: TRBV5-4; length: 13; D: -; size: -; J: TRBJ2-3; CDR3: CASSLSYSDTQYF; DNA: TGTGCCAGCAGCTTGTCCTATTCAGATACGCAGTATTTT
V: TRBV10-3; length: 14; D: -; size: -; J: TRBJ1-1; CDR3: CAISEFGKNTEAFF; DNA: TGTGCCATCAGTGAGTTTGGCAAGAACACTGAAGCTTTCTTT
V: TRBV5-1; length: 16; D: TRBD1; size: once; J: TRBJ1-1; CDR3: CASSPQPGQGATEAFF; DNA: TGCGCCAGCAGCCCCCAGCCGGGACAGGGGGCCACTGAAGCTTTCTTT
V: TRBV4-1; length: 16; D: -; size: -; J: TRBJ2-1; CDR3: CASSPSTASSYNEQFF; DNA: TGCGCCAGCAGCCCATCGACAGCGAGCTCCTACAATGAGCAGTTCTTC